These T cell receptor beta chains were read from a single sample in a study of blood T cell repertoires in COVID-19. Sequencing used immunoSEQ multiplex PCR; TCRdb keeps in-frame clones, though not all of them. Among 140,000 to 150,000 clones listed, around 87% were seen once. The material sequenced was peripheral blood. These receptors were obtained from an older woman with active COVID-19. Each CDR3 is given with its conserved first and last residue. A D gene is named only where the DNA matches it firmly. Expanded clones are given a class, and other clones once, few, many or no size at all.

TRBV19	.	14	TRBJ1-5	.	CASSIRDTNQPQHF	TGTGCCAGTAGTATAAGGGACACCAATCAGCCCCAGCATTTT
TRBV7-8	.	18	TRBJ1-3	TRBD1	CASSSYAGNRGSGNTIYF	TGTGCCAGCAGCTCATATGCCGGGAACAGGGGAAGTGGAAACACCATATATTTT
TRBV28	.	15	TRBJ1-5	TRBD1	CASSFSGQGAWPQHF	TGTGCCAGCAGTTTCTCGGGACAGGGGGCCTGGCCCCAGCATTTT
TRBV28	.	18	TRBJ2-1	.	CASSLVSGPRGLLGEQFF	TGTGCCAGCAGTTTAGTATCAGGGCCAAGGGGATTATTGGGTGAGCAGTTCTTC
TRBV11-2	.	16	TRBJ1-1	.	CASSPQARGGNTEAFF	TGTGCCAGCAGCCCCCAAGCTCGGGGGGGGAACACTGAAGCTTTCTTT
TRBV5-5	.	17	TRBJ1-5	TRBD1	CASSLVGRTGRNQPQHF	TGTGCCAGCAGCTTGGTCGGGAGGACAGGGCGCAATCAGCCCCAGCATTTT
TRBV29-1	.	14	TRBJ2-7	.	CSVGTPGKLWEQYF	TGCAGCGTTGGAACCCCGGGGAAGTTGTGGGAGCAGTACTTC
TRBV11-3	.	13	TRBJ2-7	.	CASSFSRVDEQYF	TGTGCCAGCAGCTTCTCCCGGGTAGACGAGCAGTACTTC
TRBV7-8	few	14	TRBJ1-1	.	CASSFQGVNTEAFF	TGTGCCAGCAGCTTTCAGGGTGTGAACACTGAAGCTTTCTTT
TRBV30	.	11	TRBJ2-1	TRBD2	CGLAVYNEQFF	TGCGGACTAGCGGTCTACAATGAGCAGTTCTTC
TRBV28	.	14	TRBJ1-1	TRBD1	CASSPPTGATEAFF	TGTGCCAGCAGTCCCCCTACAGGGGCCACTGAAGCTTTCTTT
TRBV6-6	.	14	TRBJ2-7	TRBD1	CASSTRQGSYEQYF	TGTGCCAGCAGTACGCGACAGGGATCCTACGAGCAGTACTTC
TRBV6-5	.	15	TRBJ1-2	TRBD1	CASSYSSRDRGGYTF	TGTGCCAGCAGTTACTCCTCCCGGGACAGGGGTGGCTACACCTTC
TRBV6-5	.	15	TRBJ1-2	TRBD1	CASSPPGQTLYGYTF	TGTGCCAGCAGTCCTCCGGGACAGACCCTCTATGGCTACACCTTC
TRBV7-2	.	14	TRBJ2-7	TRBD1	CASTPGGRVYEQYF	TGTGCCAGCACCCCAGGGGGCAGGGTCTACGAGCAGTACTTC
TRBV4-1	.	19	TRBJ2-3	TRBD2	CASSQELAGGQTSTDTQYF	TGCGCCAGCAGCCAAGAACTAGCGGGAGGCCAAACTAGCACAGATACGCAGTATTTT
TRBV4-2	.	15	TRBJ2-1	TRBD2	CASRLTGTRGNEQFF	TGTGCCAGCAGACTTACCGGGACTAGAGGCAATGAGCAGTTCTTC